This paragraph reports one TCR beta chain. The data stem from a study of T cells in Graves' hyperthyroidism and ophthalmopathy. Using RNA transcripts as the source, TCR beta CDR3 regions were amplified. TCR CDR3 regions were first amplified by RT-PCR with HTBI primers. Using its own MiXCR run on the multiplex PCR reads, TCRdb lists one record per CDR3 protein. The sample has about 480,000 distinct CDR3 sequences, approximately 25% seen once. This CDR3 spans 15 amino acids. The V and J ends lost 5 bases and 7 bases, in that order; junction bases with no gene match: 4. Germline CDR1 reads KGHDR; CDR2 reads SFDVKD.

The receptor's source is a woman aged 25 to 45 with Graves' ophthalmopathy. Sequenced sample: blood. The chain recombines TRBV24-1 with TRBJ2-2; 12 bases agree with TRBD1. CDR3 DNA sequence: TGTGCCACCAGTGGGGACAGGGGGCGTTACGGGGAGCTGTTTTTT. This encodes CATSGDRGRYGELFF.